The 16 T cell receptor beta chains in this list originate from one sample, sequenced in a study of blood T cell repertoires in COVID-19. Produced via immunoSEQ multiplex PCR; TCRdb's table is partial and in-frame only. The profile covers some 250,000 clones, with about 90% appearing a single time and roughly 7.8% taken by the ten largest. The specimen was peripheral blood. Receptor source: a man aged 55 to 70 who had recovered from COVID-19.

The V and J genes are TRBV6-6 and TRBJ1-6; D may be TRBD1 (6 bases). The V and J ends lost 10 bases and 5 bases respectively, with 21 bases between them. This CDR3 has 16 amino acids. The germline V gene has CDR1 MNHNY and CDR2 SVGAGI (reference sequence). The CDR3 loop is CAIHSDRSNNNSPLHF. For the CDR3, the DNA is TGTGCCATTCACTCAGACAGGAGTAATAATAATTCACCCCTCCACTTT.

This clone was seen once. The CDR3 region is CASSLVTGGRETQYF. The CDR3 DNA is TGTGCCAGCAGCTTGGTAACAGGGGGCAGGGAGACCCAGTACTTC. The chain couples TRBV5-5 to TRBJ2-5, with 9 bases lining up with TRBD1. Germline CDR1 reads SGHKS; CDR2 reads YYEKEE (reference sequence). Unmatched junction bases numbered 5, after V lost 0 bases and J lost 5 bases. This CDR3 is built from 15 residues.

The chain links TRBV11-2 to TRBJ2-7, with D possibly TRBD2 on 5 matching bases. V was shortened by 6 bases and J by 2 bases, with 26 bases between the two germline ends. The CDR3 totals 18 residues. Germline V gene data show CDR1 as SGHAT and CDR2 as FQNNGV. The CDR3 spells CASSTRPTGAVGPYEQYF. DNA of the CDR3: TGTGCCAGCAGTACGCGACCGACCGGAGCGGTGGGCCCCTACGAGCAGTACTTC.

J is TRBJ1-4 and V is TRBV3-1 (or the pseudogene TRBV3-2); tentative D call: TRBD1 (6 bases). V lost 0 bases to trimming and J lost 6 bases, with 23 bases between them. Germline CDR1 and CDR2: LGHDT and YNNKEL (reference sequence). The CDR3 is 19 amino acids. CDR3 nucleotide sequence: TGTGCCAGCAGCCAAGAGTCCCCTAGACAGGCCGACTGGGATGAAAAACTGTTTTTT. Protein product: CASSQESPRQADWDEKLFF.

Only a few counts were recorded for this clone. This chain uses TRBV7-9 with TRBJ1-3, with TRBD1 matching over 8 bases. CDR3 size: 15 residues. Per germline, CDR1 SEHNR and CDR2 FQNEAQ (reference sequence). The J segment lost 0 bases and the V segment lost 3 bases, leaving 1 base of the junction unmatched. CDR3 nucleotides: TGTGCCAGCAGCTTCACAGGGGGCTCTGGAAACACCATATATTTT. Translated: CASSFTGGSGNTIYF.

This clone has a handful of counts. The chain has TRBV6-6 and TRBJ2-6, with D possibly matching TRBD1 (5 bases). Germline V CDR1 and CDR2: MNHNY, SVGAGI (reference sequence). The CDR3 runs to 17 residues. The V gene lost 5 bases and the J gene lost 0 bases, with 14 bases spanning the gap. Here the CDR3 DNA reads TGTGCCAGCAGTCGACAGATTCCCGACTCTGGGGCCAACGTCCTGACTTTC. Translating gives CASSRQIPDSGANVLTF.

CDR3 residues: CTLSDGLRGYTF. The DNA of the CDR3 is TGCACCTTATCAGACGGCCTGAGGGGCTACACCTTC. The chain couples TRBV29-1 to TRBJ1-2; no clear D. CDR1 is SQVTM, CDR2 ANQGSEA, per germline. The CDR3 runs to 12 residues.

The rearrangement links TRBV30 to TRBJ1-2; the D gene is possibly TRBD1 (5 bases). Looked up from germline, CDR1 is GTSNPN and CDR2 is SVGIG (reference sequence). CDR3 length: 14 amino acids. Trimming shortened V by 3 bases and J by 4 bases, and 15 bases separated the two germline ends. CDR3 bases: TGTGCCTGGAGGATACATGGGGCAGGCTATGGCTACACCTTC. Translating gives CAWRIHGAGYGYTF.

This clone was observed a few times. V is TRBV19 and J is TRBJ1-6; D uncertain. The germline V gene encodes CDR1 LNHDA and CDR2 SQIVND (reference sequence). V lost 6 bases to trimming and J lost 0 bases, with 9 bases between them. This CDR3 has 15 amino acids. In nucleotides, the CDR3 is TGTGCCAGTAGCGAGATCACCTCCTATAATTCACCCCTCCACTTT. This gives the protein CASSEITSYNSPLHF.

This rearrangement joins TRBV10-3 to TRBJ2-1, with unresolved D. From germline, CDR1 is ENHRY and CDR2 SYGVKD. The length of the CDR3 is 15 residues. The V end was cut by 0 bases, the J end by 4 bases, with 10 bases between. CDR3 amino acids: CAISESPSNYNEQFF. The DNA of the CDR3 is TGTGCCATCAGTGAGTCGCCTAGTAATTACAATGAGCAGTTCTTC.

The gene calls are TRBV5-1 and TRBJ1-6; TRBD1 agrees at 7 bases. CDR3 length equals 15 residues. V lost 0 bases, J lost 9 bases, and 6 bases stayed unmatched. Germline CDR1 is SGHRS and CDR2 is YFSETQ. In nucleotides, the CDR3 is TGCGCCAGCAGCTTGGGACAGGGACCTTCTTCACCCCTCCACTTT. Amino acids: CASSLGQGPSSPLHF.

In DNA form, the CDR3 reads TGTGCCAGCAGTTTCGGGACTAGCGGGGGCTACACCGGGGAGCTGTTTTTT. Amino acids: CASSFGTSGGYTGELFF. The rearrangement joins TRBV27 to TRBJ2-2, with 14 bases matching TRBD2. Germline CDR1 MNHEY, CDR2 SMNVEV (reference sequence). The CDR3 contains 17 residues. The V segment lost 3 bases and the J segment 3 bases; nucleotides outside the gene matches: 3.

The chain recombines TRBV5-1 with TRBJ2-1, with unresolved D. Germline V gene lookup returns CDR1 SGHRS and CDR2 YFSETQ. Trimming stripped 0 bases from V and 8 bases from J, with 9 bases between. The CDR3 totals 13 residues. In nucleotides, the CDR3 is TGCGCCAGCAGCTTGGTGCCTTCGGATGAGCAGTTCTTC. This sequence encodes CASSLVPSDEQFF.

The rearrangement links TRBV2 to TRBJ2-5; 10 bases are shared with TRBD1. The germline CDR1 and CDR2 sequences are SNHLY and FYNNEI. V lost 6 bases and J lost 5; bases outside the gene matches: 3. This CDR3 comprises 13 residues. The CDR3 loop reads CASRETGGETQYF. CDR3 nucleotide sequence: TGTGCCAGCAGGGAGACAGGGGGCGAGACCCAGTACTTC.

The J gene is TRBJ1-3, the V gene TRBV30, with D tentatively TRBD1 (5 bases). CDR3 size: 17 residues. The V gene lost 0 bases and the J gene lost 1 base, with 16 bases spanning the gap. The germline gives CDR1 GTSNPN, CDR2 SVGIG (reference sequence). CDR3 loop: CAWSVLSQGLSGNTIYF. CDR3 coding DNA: TGTGCCTGGAGTGTTTTATCGCAGGGCCTATCTGGAAACACCATATATTTT.

This rearrangement joins TRBV30 to TRBJ2-7, with D unresolved. Trimming pared 2 bases from V and 0 bases from J, leaving 2 bases between. CDR1 and CDR2 (germline): GTSNPN, SVGIG (reference sequence). CDR3 size: 11 residues. CDR3 in amino acids: CAWSLSYEQYF. The CDR3 bases are TGTGCCTGGAGTCTCTCCTACGAGCAGTACTTC. Complete variable domain (other parts from reference TRBV30 and TRBJ2-7): SQTIHQWPATLVQPVGSPLSLECTVEGTSNPNLYWYRQAAGRGLQLLFYSVGIGQISSEVPQNLSASRPQDRQFILSSKKLLLSDSGFYLCAWSLSYEQYFGPGTRLTVT.